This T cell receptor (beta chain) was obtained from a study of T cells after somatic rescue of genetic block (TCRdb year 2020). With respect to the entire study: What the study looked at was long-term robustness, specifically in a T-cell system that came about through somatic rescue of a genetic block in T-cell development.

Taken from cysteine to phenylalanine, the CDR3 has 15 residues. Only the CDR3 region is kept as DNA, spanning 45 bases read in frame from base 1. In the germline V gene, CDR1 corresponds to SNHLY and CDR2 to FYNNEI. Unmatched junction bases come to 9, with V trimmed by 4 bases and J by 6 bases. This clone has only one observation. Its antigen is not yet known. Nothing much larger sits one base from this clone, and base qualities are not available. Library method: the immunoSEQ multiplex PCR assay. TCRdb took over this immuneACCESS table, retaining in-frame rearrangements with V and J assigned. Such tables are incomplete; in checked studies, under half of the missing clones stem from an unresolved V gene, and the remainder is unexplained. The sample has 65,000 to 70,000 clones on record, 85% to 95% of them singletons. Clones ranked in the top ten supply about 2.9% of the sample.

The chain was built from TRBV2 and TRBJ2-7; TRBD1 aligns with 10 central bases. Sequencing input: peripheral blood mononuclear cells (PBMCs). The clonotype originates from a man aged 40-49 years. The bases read TGTGCCAGCAGTGGGTTCCGGGACAGGGGAGGCGAGCAGTACTTC. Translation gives CASSGFRDRGGEQYF. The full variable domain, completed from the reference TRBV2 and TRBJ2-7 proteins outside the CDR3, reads EPEVTQTPSHQVTQMGQEVILRCVPISNHLYFYWYRQILGQKVEFLVSFYNNEISEKSEIFDDQFSVERPDGSNFTLKIRSTKLEDSAMYFCASSGFRDRGGEQYFGPGTRLTVT.